The next 31 T cell receptor beta chains were all read from a single sample in a study of Graves' ophthalmopathy and Graves' hyperthyroidism. Amplified material comprised TCR beta CDR3 regions derived from RNA transcripts. First-round RT-PCR with HTBI primers preceded a second-round multiplex PCR. One entry per CDR3 protein results from TCRdb running MiXCR on the multiplex PCR reads. The profile shows a few hundred thousand distinct CDR3 sequences, about a sixth of them singletons. The specimen sequenced was peripheral blood. These receptors all stem from a young woman with Graves' ophthalmopathy.

This clonotype was seen more than once but under ten times. V is TRBV11-2 and J is TRBJ2-7, with 10 positions matching TRBD2. Germline CDR1 reads SGHAT; CDR2 reads FQNNGV. This CDR3 region has 16 residues. V was pared by 4 bases and J by 0 bases, with 6 bases of the junction left unmatched. The CDR3 loop is CASSSSGGDSSYEQYF. Here the CDR3 DNA reads TGTGCCAGCAGCTCAAGCGGGGGGGATAGCTCCTACGAGCAGTACTTC.

At least ten counts were recorded for this clonotype. This chain connects TRBV6-2 or TRBV6-3 to TRBJ2-7; no definite D call. The CDR3 is 13 residues long. Germline V CDR1 and CDR2: MNHEY, SVGEGT. Trimming left V 2 bases short and J 4 bases short, with 9 bases between. Here the CDR3 DNA reads TGTGCCAGCAGTTACACTCTTCCTTACGAGCAGTACTTC. It translates to CASSYTLPYEQYF.

CDR3 loop: CASSFQGLGGVYEQYF. The CDR3 bases are TGTGCCAGCAGCTTTCAGGGACTAGGGGGAGTTTACGAGCAGTACTTC. The chain joins TRBV7-8 to TRBJ2-7; 8 nucleotides match TRBD2. Germline loops: CDR1 SGHVS, CDR2 FQNEAQ. J gave up 4 bases and V 3 bases, and 11 bases lay outside the gene matches. The CDR3 loop spans 16 amino acids.

Only a few counts were recorded for this clonotype. The chain uses TRBV18 and TRBJ1-1; D is perhaps TRBD1 (5 bases). This CDR3 spans 15 amino acids. With 6 bases removed from V and 4 bases from J, the gap between germline ends came to 18 bases. Germline CDR1 and CDR2: KGHSH and LQKENI. CDR3 sequence reads: CASSPLDAGGTEAFF. CDR3 coding DNA: TGTGCCAGCTCGCCTCTCGACGCCGGGGGCACTGAAGCTTTCTTT.

This clonotype was detected many times. This sequence joins TRBV6-1 and TRBJ2-7; 13 positions agree with TRBD2. V shed 5 bases and J 6 bases; nucleotides not matched to a gene: 4. Germline values: CDR1 MNHNS, CDR2 SASEGT. The CDR3 sequence is 14 residues long. CDR3 DNA: TGTGCCAGCAGTATAGGACTAGCGGGAGCCGAGCAGTACTTC. Protein: CASSIGLAGAEQYF.

The chain recombines TRBV11-2 with TRBJ2-7; TRBD2 matches at 13 bases. This CDR3 has 18 amino acids. The V gene's germline CDR1 is SGHAT and CDR2 FQNNGV. Trimming cost V 8 bases and J 0 bases; bases outside gene matches: 13. The CDR3, as DNA: TGTGCCAGCCCACCAGGACTAGCGGGAGCAGGGGCCTCCTACGAGCAGTACTTC. Translating it yields CASPPGLAGAGASYEQYF.

This chain joins TRBV2 and TRBJ2-5; 8 bases are shared with TRBD1. This CDR3 has 14 residues. Germline-derived CDR1 and CDR2 are SNHLY and FYNNEI. The ends lost 6 bases at V and 5 bases at J; junction bases unmatched: 8. CDR3 protein: CASRAGQEGETQYF. The CDR3 DNA follows: TGTGCCAGCAGGGCGGGACAGGAGGGCGAGACCCAGTACTTC.

This clonotype has a count of ten or more. The chain recombines TRBV9 with TRBJ1-1; TRBD1 might be the D (6 bases). The ends were cut back, 3 bases at V and 7 bases at J, with 19 bases in the middle. CDR3 size: 15 residues. CDR1 is SGDLS and CDR2 is YYNGEE in the germline V gene. The CDR3 DNA sequence: TGTGCCAGCAGCGCGGGGCGAACAGGCAGGGGTGAAGCTTTCTTT. Its protein product is CASSAGRTGRGEAFF. Full variable domain (outside the CDR3, taken from reference TRBV9 and TRBJ1-1): DSGVTQTPKHLITATGQRVTLRCSPRSGDLSVYWYQQSLDQGLQFLIQYYNGEERAKGNILERFSAQQFPDLHSELNLSSLELGDSALYFCASSAGRTGRGEAFFGQGTRLTVV.

This clonotype was observed many times. The genes are TRBV7-8 and TRBJ2-7; unclear D gene. Germline values: CDR1 SGHVS, CDR2 FQNEAQ. Trimming left V 0 bases short and J 3 bases short, with 9 bases between. The CDR3 covers 14 residues. CDR3 nucleotide sequence: TGTGCCAGCAGCTTAGCACACCAAAACTACGAGCAGTACTTC. The encoded protein is CASSLAHQNYEQYF.

This clonotype was seen many times. V usage is TRBV12-3 or TRBV12-4 and J usage is TRBJ1-2; D gene ambiguous. The CDR3 totals 12 residues. V was pared by 5 bases and J by 4 bases, with 8 bases between. CDR3 protein: CASSLGFYGYTF. The CDR3 coding sequence is TGTGCCAGCAGTCTGGGTTTCTATGGCTACACCTTC.

This clonotype has at least ten counts. The gene calls are TRBV20-1 and TRBJ2-5; no reliable D call. Looked up from germline, CDR1 is DFQATT and CDR2 is SNEGSKA (reference sequence). V lost 5 bases to trimming and J lost 0 bases, with 16 bases between them. The CDR3 is made up of 15 amino acids. CDR3 in amino acids: CSAPTVTPNQETQYF. DNA of the CDR3: TGCAGTGCTCCAACAGTGACCCCAAACCAAGAGACCCAGTACTTC.

This clonotype was seen repeatedly, ten times or more. The chain has TRBV20-1 and TRBJ1-2; 11 nucleotides line up with TRBD1. Trimming at V came to 1 base and at J to 4 bases, leaving 5 bases not matched to a gene. Germline V gene data show CDR1 as DFQATT and CDR2 as SNEGSKA (reference sequence). The CDR3 sequence is 15 residues long. The CDR3: CSARVTGTGGYGYTF. CDR3 sequence (DNA): TGCAGTGCTAGAGTCACCGGGACAGGGGGCTATGGCTACACCTTC.

This clonotype was seen a handful of times. The chain combines TRBV5-1 with TRBJ2-5; D possibly corresponds to TRBD1 (6 bases). The germline V gene has CDR1 SGHRS and CDR2 YFSETQ. V was clipped by 4 bases and J by 6 bases, with 16 bases between them. CDR3 length equals 14 residues. The CDR3 spells CASSRGSGVKTQYF. The DNA of the CDR3 is TGCGCCAGCAGCCGGGGTTCAGGGGTAAAGACCCAGTACTTC.

This clonotype was seen many times. This sequence joins TRBV6-1 and TRBJ2-7; no clear D gene. Germline CDR1 and CDR2: MNHNS and SASEGT. The V and J ends lost 5 bases and 4 bases respectively, with 12 bases between them. The CDR3 loop spans 13 amino acids. This CDR3 is CASSRSRSYEQYF. CDR3 bases: TGTGCCAGCAGTCGTAGTAGGAGTTACGAGCAGTACTTC.

In its sample, this clonotype was seen many times. V gene TRBV12-3 or TRBV12-4 combines with J gene TRBJ1-2, with 7 bases identical to TRBD1. Germline trimming cut 7 bases from V and 2 bases from J; bases unmatched to any gene: 10. The CDR3 spans 15 residues. CDR3 region: CASTPGDSWNYGYTF. The CDR3, as DNA: TGTGCCAGCACACCCGGGGACAGCTGGAACTATGGCTACACCTTC.

This clonotype was observed at least ten times. Here the CDR3 reads CASSYSSVLAGTANQPQHF. In nucleotides, the CDR3 is TGTGCCAGCAGTTACTCATCCGTTTTAGCCGGGACAGCAAATCAGCCCCAGCATTTT. This chain links TRBV6-2 or TRBV6-3 with TRBJ1-5; TRBD1 agrees at 7 bases. Germline V gives CDR1 MNHEY, CDR2 SVGEGT. This CDR3 spans 19 amino acids. V lost 0 bases and J lost 4; bases outside the gene matches: 15.

The chain links TRBV11-2 to TRBJ1-2; 8 nucleotides line up with TRBD1. The V segment lost 3 bases and the J segment 4 bases; nucleotides outside the gene matches: 7. This CDR3 is built from 15 residues. Germline CDR1 SGHAT, CDR2 FQNNGV. The CDR3 DNA reads TGTGCCAGCAGCTTGAAGCAGGGGGCGGCCTATGGCTACACCTTC. This translates into CASSLKQGAAYGYTF.

The J gene is TRBJ2-7, the V gene TRBV6-1, with 8 nucleotides matching TRBD1. From germline, CDR1 is MNHNS and CDR2 SASEGT. V was pared by 7 bases and J by 4 bases, with 9 bases of the junction left unmatched. The CDR3 is made up of 14 amino acids. The DNA of the CDR3 is TGTGCCAGCACCTGGGGGCAGGGGGCGTACGAGCAGTACTTC. This translates into CASTWGQGAYEQYF.

This clonotype was seen ten or more times. The chain recombines TRBV20-1 with TRBJ1-5, with no clear D. Germline V gives CDR1 DFQATT, CDR2 SNEGSKA (reference sequence). The V and J ends lost 3 bases and 2 bases respectively, with 11 bases between them. The CDR3 spans 14 residues. In DNA, the CDR3 is TGCAGTGCTAGTCTGGGAAATGGCAATCAGCCCCAGCATTTT. As protein: CSASLGNGNQPQHF.

The table lists this clonotype with many counts. This chain links TRBV12-3 or TRBV12-4 with TRBJ1-1, with 10 positions matching TRBD1. The CDR3 extends over 15 amino acids. Trimming took 0 bases from V and 5 from J; bases not matched to a gene: 3. The CDR3 region has the DNA TGTGCCAGCAGTTTAGCTCCGGGACAGGGGACTGAAGCTTTCTTT. Translation gives CASSLAPGQGTEAFF.

The V call is TRBV11-2, the J call TRBJ2-5; 15 bases align to TRBD2. The CDR3 length is 18 residues. The J segment lost 5 bases and the V segment lost 5 bases, leaving 12 bases of the junction unmatched. Germline-derived CDR1 and CDR2 are SGHAT and FQNNGV. CDR3 residues: CASSQTSGTSGGSETQYF. The DNA for the CDR3 is TGTGCCAGCAGCCAGACTTCCGGGACTAGCGGGGGGTCGGAGACCCAGTACTTC.

This clonotype appeared many times. The genes are TRBV30 and TRBJ2-5; 10 nucleotides align to TRBD2. This CDR3 contains 17 residues. V lost 0 bases and J lost 2; bases outside the gene matches: 9. The germline CDR1 and CDR2 sequences are GTSNPN and SVGIG (reference sequence). The DNA for the CDR3 is TGTGCCTGGAGTGTCCTAGCGGGAGAACACCTACAAGAGACCCAGTACTTC. Its translation is CAWSVLAGEHLQETQYF.

The table lists this clonotype with many counts. The chain joins TRBV2 to TRBJ1-1; D not resolved. The CDR3 has 12 residues. Germline values: CDR1 SNHLY, CDR2 FYNNEI. Trimming took 3 bases from V and 4 from J, leaving 6 bases between them. The CDR3 DNA reads TGTGCCAGCAGTGACACGGTCACTGAAGCTTTCTTT. Residues: CASSDTVTEAFF.

This clonotype was counted many times. The J gene is TRBJ2-7, the V gene TRBV6-2 or TRBV6-3; perhaps TRBD1 as D (5 bases). Per the germline V gene, CDR1 is MNHEY and CDR2 is SVGEGT. With 5 bases removed from V and 3 bases from J, the gap between germline ends came to 23 bases. The CDR3 consists of 17 residues. CDR3 in DNA: TGTGCCAGCAGTGCCTCATTAGGGGCGGCCGTTGTCTACGAGCAGTACTTC. Its protein is CASSASLGAAVVYEQYF.

Many counts were recorded for this clonotype. V is TRBV11-2 and J is TRBJ2-7; 7 bases are shared with TRBD2. V was pared by 0 bases and J by 4 bases, with 9 bases of the junction left unmatched. Germline V lookup: CDR1 SGHAT, CDR2 FQNNGV. This CDR3 contains 16 residues. Here the CDR3 DNA reads TGTGCCAGCAGCTTAGAGTCTTGGGAGGGAGGGTACGAGCAGTACTTC. Encoded protein: CASSLESWEGGYEQYF.

This clonotype has a handful of counts. The chain recombines TRBV20-1 with TRBJ1-5; no clear D gene. CDR1 is DFQATT and CDR2 is SNEGSKA in the germline V gene (reference sequence). The CDR3 consists of 16 residues. Trimming cost V 1 base and J 2 bases, with 15 bases left between them. DNA for the CDR3: TGCAGTGCTAGAGTCCTCGGTCGTGGGGGCAATCAGCCCCAGCATTTT. Residues: CSARVLGRGGNQPQHF.

This clonotype occurred many times. This chain connects TRBV30 to TRBJ2-2, with D perhaps being TRBD1 or TRBD2 (5 bases each). Germline V gives CDR1 GTSNPN, CDR2 SVGIG (reference sequence). This CDR3 is built from 14 residues. V dropped 4 bases and J dropped 3 bases, with 12 bases sitting between them. This CDR3 is CAWTRGLDTGELFF. CDR3 bases: TGTGCCTGGACCCGGGGCCTCGACACCGGGGAGCTGTTTTTT. Drawing the rest from reference TRBV30 and TRBJ2-2, the complete variable domain is SQTIHQWPATLVQPVGSPLSLECTVEGTSNPNLYWYRQAAGRGLQLLFYSVGIGQISSEVPQNLSASRPQDRQFILSSKKLLLSDSGFYLCAWTRGLDTGELFFGEGSRLTVL.

The gene calls are TRBV28 and TRBJ1-2; 10 nucleotides agree with TRBD1. The CDR3 loop spans 15 amino acids. Unmatched junction bases numbered 11, after V lost 5 bases and J lost 8 bases. Per the germline V gene, CDR1 is MDHEN and CDR2 is SYDVKM. CDR3 in DNA: TGTGCCAGCAGTACCCTGACAGGGGGCGTCGGGGGCTACACCTTC. Amino acid sequence: CASSTLTGGVGGYTF.

The sample holds many counts of this clonotype. The rearrangement joins TRBV11-2 to TRBJ2-7; D uncertain. The germline V and J ends were trimmed by 5 bases and 2 bases, with 10 bases remaining between them. The length of the CDR3 is 13 residues. CDR1 SGHAT and CDR2 FQNNGV come from the germline V gene. This CDR3 reads CASSLQTPYEQYF. The CDR3 DNA sequence: TGTGCCAGCAGCCTCCAGACACCCTACGAGCAGTACTTC.

This clonotype was counted ten times or more. This chain links TRBV6-2 or TRBV6-3 with TRBJ1-5; TRBD1 is a possible D gene (5 bases). CDR3 length equals 12 residues. Germline lookup yields CDR1 MNHEY and CDR2 SVGEGT. The V and J ends lost 6 bases and 5 bases respectively, with 8 bases between them. The CDR3 DNA reads TGTGCCAGCAGGACAGAAGATCAGCCCCAGCATTTT. Amino acid sequence: CASRTEDQPQHF.

This clonotype was counted many times. This sequence joins TRBV5-1 and TRBJ2-2; 8 nucleotides agree with TRBD2. Trimming took 5 bases from V and 4 from J; bases not matched to a gene: 4. Germline assignment: CDR1 SGHRS and CDR2 YFSETQ. The CDR3 extends over 14 amino acids. CDR3 DNA sequence: TGCGCCAGCAGGGGCAGCGGGAGCACCGGGGAGCTGTTTTTT. It encodes CASRGSGSTGELFF. The full variable domain, completed using reference TRBV5-1 and TRBJ2-2, is KAGVTQTPRYLIKTRGQQVTLSCSPISGHRSVSWYQQTPGQGLQFLFEYFSETQRNKGNFPGRFSGRQFSNSRSEMNVSTLELGDSALYLCASRGSGSTGELFFGEGSRLTVL.